This entry lists 21 T cell receptor beta chains sequenced from one sample in a study of blood T cell repertoires in COVID-19. The assay was immunoSEQ multiplex PCR, and TCRdb's table has in-frame clones only and misses some. Seen here are approximately 200,000 clones, roughly four fifths observed once, and the top ten hold approximately 7%. The sequenced material came from peripheral blood. Receptor source: a woman in her 50s with acute or convalescent COVID-19.

The chain combines TRBV6-2 or TRBV6-3 with TRBJ2-2, with D perhaps TRBD1 (6 bases). CDR1 is MNHEY and CDR2 is SVGEGT in the germline V gene. The CDR3 extends over 14 amino acids. Trimming pared 6 bases from V and 6 bases from J, leaving 14 bases between. CDR3 in DNA: TGTGCCAGCAGCCTCCAGGGGATTGCCGGGGAGCTGTTTTTT. It encodes CASSLQGIAGELFF.

J is TRBJ2-2 and V is TRBV6-2 or TRBV6-3; D not certain. V was trimmed by 5 bases and J by 4 bases, leaving 11 bases between them. The germline V gene has CDR1 MNHEY and CDR2 SVGEGT. CDR3 length equals 14 residues. The CDR3 DNA sequence: TGTGCCAGCAGTCTCTCCCCGGGCACCGGGGAGCTGTTTTTT. It translates to CASSLSPGTGELFF.

This clone has only a few counts. This chain uses TRBV9 with TRBJ2-5, with 10 bases identical to TRBD1. Germline values: CDR1 SGDLS, CDR2 YYNGEE. The CDR3 consists of 14 residues. V trimming: 0 bases; J trimming: 5 bases; junction bases outside the gene matches: 1. The CDR3 region has the DNA TGTGCCAGCAGCGTAGGACAGGGGGCGGAGACCCAGTACTTC. Protein: CASSVGQGAETQYF.

Concerning this clone: Other DNA variants within this sample encode the same CDR3. The chain recombines TRBV28 with TRBJ1-5; 7 bases agree with TRBD1. The V gene's germline CDR1 is MDHEN and CDR2 SYDVKM. Germline trimming cut 1 base from V and 4 bases from J; bases unmatched to any gene: 4. CDR3 length equals 15 residues. The CDR3: CASSLFAGGNQPQHF. CDR3 bases: TGTGCCAGCAGTTTATTTGCAGGGGGGAATCAGCCCCAGCATTTT.

The J gene is TRBJ2-2, the V gene TRBV27; 9 bases are a match to TRBD1. The V segment lost 7 bases and the J segment 4 bases; nucleotides outside the gene matches: 7. Looked up from germline, CDR1 is MNHEY and CDR2 is SMNVEV (reference sequence). The CDR3 consists of 15 residues. For the CDR3, the DNA is TGTGCCAGCACTTCCCGGACAGGGGTCACCGGGGAGCTGTTTTTT. Amino acid sequence: CASTSRTGVTGELFF.

This clone came up a few times. The chain combines TRBV30 with TRBJ2-3; weak D call: TRBD1 (7 bases). Trimming pared 1 base from V and 3 bases from J, leaving 11 bases between. CDR1 GTSNPN and CDR2 SVGIG come from the germline V gene (reference sequence). The CDR3 is made up of 14 amino acids. For the CDR3, the DNA is TGTGCCTGGAGTGCGACAGGGAGGACAGATACGCAGTATTTT. Translation gives CAWSATGRTDTQYF.

The rearrangement uses TRBV12-3 or TRBV12-4 and TRBJ1-1; 7 bases line up with TRBD1. There are 13 residues in the CDR3. V lost 3 bases to trimming and J lost 11 bases; unmatched junction nucleotides: 9. CDR3 nucleotide sequence: TGTGCCAGCAGTTTTCCCCCAGGGGGAGTTGCTTTCTTT. Translating gives CASSFPPGGVAFF.

The chain is built from TRBV19 and TRBJ1-5; perhaps TRBD1 as D (5 bases). Germline CDR1 reads LNHDA; CDR2 reads SQIVND (reference sequence). This CDR3 has 14 residues. Between the trimmed V and J ends, which lost 6 bases and 1 base, there was a span of 10 bases. CDR3 bases: TGTGCCAGTAGCACAGGAGGGAGCAATCAGCCCCAGCATTTT. It is translated as CASSTGGSNQPQHF.

This chain connects TRBV7-9 to TRBJ1-6; possible D gene TRBD1, 6 bases. V was clipped by 5 bases and J by 12 bases, with 17 bases between them. CDR1 is SEHNR and CDR2 is FQNEAQ in the germline V gene (reference sequence). The CDR3 runs 14 residues. In DNA, the CDR3 is TGTGCCAGCAGCAGTTCAGGGGCAGGCGGACCCCTCCACTTT. Its protein is CASSSSGAGGPLHF.

The chain carries TRBV3-1 (or the pseudogene TRBV3-2) and TRBJ2-3; D remains unclear. The CDR3 covers 10 residues. Germline CDR1 reads LGHDT; CDR2 reads YNNKEL (reference sequence). Trimming shortened V by 10 bases and J by 6 bases, and 8 bases separated the two germline ends. This CDR3 reads CANCWDTQYF. The CDR3 region has the DNA TGTGCCAACTGTTGGGATACGCAGTATTTT.

Turning to this clone: Other DNA sequences of this sample code for an identical CDR3. The chain is built from TRBV18 and TRBJ2-5; 7 bases align to TRBD1. With 2 bases clipped from V and 2 bases from J, the junction kept 2 bases outside the gene matches. Germline lookup yields CDR1 KGHSH and CDR2 LQKENI. This CDR3 comprises 14 residues. CDR3 region: CASSPDRAQETQYF. CDR3 nucleotides: TGTGCCAGCTCACCAGACAGGGCTCAAGAGACCCAGTACTTC.

The V call is TRBV6-5, the J call TRBJ2-1, with 8 bases lining up with TRBD1. The J segment lost 7 bases and the V segment lost 0 bases, leaving 5 bases of the junction unmatched. The germline gives CDR1 MNHEY, CDR2 SVGAGI. This CDR3 contains 15 residues. CDR3 DNA: TGTGCCAGCAGTTACTCACGGGACAGGTGGAATGAGCAGTTCTTC. Protein product: CASSYSRDRWNEQFF.

The chain employs TRBV5-6 and TRBJ2-1; possibly TRBD1 for D (6 bases). CDR3 length: 14 residues. V was trimmed by 3 bases and J by 2 bases, leaving 9 bases between them. Germline values: CDR1 SGHDT, CDR2 YYEEEE. This CDR3 is CASSSGTPYNEQFF. CDR3 DNA sequence: TGTGCCAGCAGCTCCGGGACACCCTACAATGAGCAGTTCTTC. Full variable domain (outside the CDR3, taken from reference TRBV5-6 and TRBJ2-1): DAGVTQSPTHLIKTRGQQVTLRCSPKSGHDTVSWYQQALGQGPQFIFQYYEEEERQRGNFPDRFSGHQFPNYSSELNVNALLLGDSALYLCASSSGTPYNEQFFGPGTRLTVL.

The chain employs TRBV9 and TRBJ2-1; TRBD2 agrees at 11 bases. Trimming at V came to 1 base and at J to 9 bases, leaving 9 bases not matched to a gene. This CDR3 comprises 16 residues. The germline gives CDR1 SGDLS, CDR2 YYNGEE. CDR3: CASSVKIAGGPGEQFF. In nucleotides, the CDR3 is TGTGCCAGCAGCGTAAAAATAGCGGGGGGGCCTGGTGAGCAGTTCTTC.

The chain is built from TRBV11-2 and TRBJ2-1; TRBD2 matches at 11 bases. CDR1 is SGHAT, CDR2 FQNNGV, per germline. V dropped 8 bases and J dropped 6; count of bases not matched to a gene: 6. CDR3 length: 14 residues. CDR3 sequence: CASRIAGGANEQFF. The CDR3 DNA reads as TGTGCCAGCCGAATAGCGGGAGGGGCCAATGAGCAGTTCTTC. Together with reference TRBV11-2 and TRBJ2-1, the CDR3 gives the full variable domain: EAGVAQSPRYKIIEKRQSVAFWCNPISGHATLYWYQQILGQGPKLLIQFQNNGVVDDSQLPKDRFSAERLKGVDSTLKIQPAKLEDSAVYLCASRIAGGANEQFFGPGTRLTVL.

The chain's CDR3 is CASTPYSNQPQHF. As DNA, the CDR3 is TGTGCCAGCACACCCTATAGCAATCAGCCCCAGCATTTT. The rearrangement uses TRBV6-5 and TRBJ1-5; D is uncertain. V lost 7 bases and J 0 bases, leaving 7 bases between the germline ends. The CDR3 consists of 13 residues. CDR1 MNHEY and CDR2 SVGAGI come from the germline V gene.

The CDR3 loop reads CASSPGTGGLNEKLFF. DNA of the CDR3: TGTGCCAGCAGCCCCGGGACAGGGGGGCTTAATGAAAAACTGTTTTTT. The rearrangement joins TRBV7-9 to TRBJ1-4; TRBD1 matches at 11 bases. This CDR3 has 16 residues. Trimming cost V 5 bases and J 4 bases; bases outside gene matches: 6. Germline V gene data show CDR1 as SEHNR and CDR2 as FQNEAQ (reference sequence).

A single count supports this clone. The chain combines TRBV6-5 with TRBJ1-2, with 8 bases fitting TRBD1. The V gene end was trimmed by 6 bases and the J gene end by 7 bases; junction bases not matched to a gene: 7. The CDR3 contains 13 residues. Germline V CDR1 and CDR2: MNHEY, SVGAGI. The chain's CDR3 is CASRATGAGGYTF. The DNA for the CDR3 is TGTGCCAGCAGGGCGACAGGGGCGGGTGGCTACACCTTC.

This clone was found a few times. The V and J genes are TRBV9 and TRBJ2-3, with D hard to call. Germline V gene sequence: CDR1 SGDLS, CDR2 YYNGEE. The CDR3 length is 13 residues. V lost 3 bases and J lost 1, with 6 bases in between. This CDR3 is CASSGLGTDTQYF. Written as DNA, the CDR3 is TGTGCCAGCAGCGGATTAGGCACAGATACGCAGTATTTT.

The chain links TRBV18 to TRBJ1-1; possibly TRBD1 for D (5 bases). CDR3 length equals 15 residues. Trimming shortened V by 2 bases and J by 3 bases, and 13 bases separated the two germline ends. Germline loops: CDR1 KGHSH, CDR2 LQKENI. CDR3 amino acids: CASSPWGRRDTEAFF. CDR3 sequence (DNA): TGTGCCAGCTCACCATGGGGGAGGCGGGACACTGAAGCTTTCTTT. The full variable domain, with the rest looked up from reference TRBV18 and TRBJ1-1, is NAGVMQNPRHLVRRRGQEARLRCSPMKGHSHVYWYRQLPEEGLKFMVYLQKENIIDESGMPKERFSAEFPKEGPSILRIQQVVRGDSAAYFCASSPWGRRDTEAFFGQGTRLTVV.

This chain connects TRBV5-1 to TRBJ2-7; 9 bases map to TRBD1. This CDR3 contains 14 residues. The V segment lost 4 bases and the J segment 7 bases; nucleotides outside the gene matches: 9. CDR1 and CDR2 (germline): SGHRS, YFSETQ. In DNA form, the CDR3 reads TGCGCCAGCAGCACGGCGACAGGGGGGCTTGAGCAGTACTTC. It yields the protein CASSTATGGLEQYF.